This TCR beta chain was identified during a study of cytomegalovirus exposure and HLA in healthy donors. This PCR relied on a set of 60 Vbeta primers and 13 Jbeta primers. Method: immunoSEQ multiplex PCR; TCRdb's copy keeps in-frame clones and lacks some. Among about 110,000 clones listed, 76% were seen once. Study-level points and caveats: Later analysis identified a missense DCLRE1C variant that was linked to TCR beta V- and J-gene trimming. Indistinguishability led to the exclusion of some V segments, TRBV6-2 and TRBV6-3 included. DRB1 showed the most TCR associations and HLA-C the fewest in a later analysis, as rates varied by HLA locus.

Concerning this clone itself: Its antigen is undetermined.

Germline V gives CDR1 SGHRS, CDR2 YFSETQ. The CDR3 is made up of 12 amino acids. V lost 8 bases, J lost 2 bases, and 1 base stayed unmatched. This TCR was sampled from a middle-aged man in good health and CMV-seropositive. The chain employs TRBV5-1 and TRBJ2-7; 10 nucleotides align to TRBD2. The sample consisted of PBMCs. Here the CDR3 DNA reads TGCGCCAGTACTAGCGGGACCTACGAGCAGTACTTC. This translates into CASTSGTYEQYF. Together with reference TRBV5-1 and TRBJ2-7, the CDR3 gives the full variable domain: KAGVTQTPRYLIKTRGQQVTLSCSPISGHRSVSWYQQTPGQGLQFLFEYFSETQRNKGNFPGRFSGRQFSNSRSEMNVSTLELGDSALYLCASTSGTYEQYFGPGTRLTVT.